This T cell receptor (beta chain) was observed in a study of cytomegalovirus exposure and HLA in healthy donors. The PCR had 60 Vbeta and 13 Jbeta primers. Produced via immunoSEQ multiplex PCR; TCRdb's table is partial and in-frame only. The table has 95,000 to 150,000 clones, roughly 75% seen once. V lost 2 bases, J lost 7 bases, and 4 bases stayed unmatched. The germline V gene has CDR1 MNHNY and CDR2 SVGAGI (reference sequence). The CDR3 sequence is 14 residues long. Input material: PBMCs. The receptor comes from a female donor in good health and CMV-seronegative. The chain uses TRBV6-6 and TRBJ1-3, with 8 bases aligning to TRBD1. CDR3 sequence reads: CASSYGQGGNTIYF. CDR3 DNA: TGTGCCAGCAGTTACGGACAGGGAGGCAACACCATATATTTT.